These 18 T cell receptor beta chains were all obtained from the same sample, sequenced in a study of T cells in Graves' hyperthyroidism and ophthalmopathy (dated by TCRdb to the late 2010s). To prepare the library, multiplex PCR was applied. Sequencer: Illumina HiSeq 2000. The TCR beta CDR3 regions were amplified from RNA transcripts. For the first round of RT-PCR on the TCR CDR3, the HTBI primer set was used together with the Qiagen OneStep RT-PCR kit. The public reads were run again by TCRdb, first through fastp at Q25 and then through MiXCR, and only productive beta chains were kept. Here each entry gathers all rows of one CDR3 protein and keeps the most common genes and DNA. The sample records about 740,000 distinct CDR3 sequences, less than 15% of which are singletons. 9.5% to 13% of the sample is held by the ten biggest clonotypes. The sequencing input was blood. These receptors came from a young woman with Graves' hyperthyroidism.

In its sample, this clonotype was seen many times. Here the CDR3 reads CASSLAHSSGSGTDTQYF. Written as DNA, the CDR3 is TGTGCCAGCAGCTTAGCCCATTCTAGCGGGAGCGGTACAGATACGCAGTATTTT. The chain uses TRBV7-9 and TRBJ2-3; TRBD2 aligns across 10 bases. Germline V lookup: CDR1 SEHNR, CDR2 FQNEAQ (reference sequence). This CDR3 is built from 18 residues. Losses at the gene ends were 0 bases for V and 3 bases for J; bases not matched to a gene: 9.

There are a few counts of this clonotype. The gene calls are TRBV7-9 and TRBJ1-1; no clear D. The CDR3 is 17 residues long. CDR1 and CDR2 (germline): SEHNR, FQNEAQ (reference sequence). V lost 1 base and J 8 bases, leaving 23 bases between the germline ends. CDR3 nucleotide sequence: TGTGCCAGCAGCTTAGGATCCCCTGGGCGGCCCTCCAAGGAAGCTTTCTTT. It specifies CASSLGSPGRPSKEAFF.

In its sample, this clonotype was seen many times. The J gene is TRBJ2-3, the V gene TRBV28; no clear D gene. The germline V and J ends were trimmed by 6 bases and 1 base, with 17 bases remaining between them. The CDR3 length is 16 residues. Germline V lookup: CDR1 MDHEN, CDR2 SYDVKM. The CDR3 sequence is CASSLRAPAGTDTQYF. The CDR3 bases are TGTGCCAGCAGCCTAAGGGCCCCAGCTGGCACAGATACGCAGTATTTT.

This clonotype was detected only a few times. Written as DNA, the CDR3 is TGTGCCAGCAATCGACTAGCGGGGGGGGCGGATGAGCAGTTCTTC. It specifies CASNRLAGGADEQFF. The chain carries TRBV7-9 and TRBJ2-1; 14 bases align to TRBD2. This CDR3 has 15 residues. Per the germline V gene, CDR1 is SEHNR and CDR2 is FQNEAQ (reference sequence). V lost 7 bases to trimming and J lost 8 bases; unmatched junction nucleotides: 7.

As concerns this clonotype: This sequence may be a read error, since a much larger clone differs from it by one base. This chain joins TRBV29-1 and TRBJ2-7; D not resolved. The CDR3 is made up of 13 amino acids. Germline V gives CDR1 SQVTM, CDR2 ANQGSEA. The CDR3 DNA sequence: TGCGGCGCCACCGGGCCGTTAGGCTACGAGCAGTACTTC. This sequence encodes CGATGPLGYEQYF.

In its sample, this clonotype was seen many times. This rearrangement joins TRBV20-1 to TRBJ2-7, with TRBD1 matching over 8 bases. With 1 base clipped from V and 0 bases from J, the junction kept 2 bases outside the gene matches. The CDR3 length is 14 residues. The germline V gene encodes CDR1 DFQATT and CDR2 SNEGSKA (reference sequence). CDR3 in DNA: TGCAGTGCTAGAGCGGGACAGGCCTCCTACGAGCAGTACTTC. Translation: CSARAGQASYEQYF.

The table lists this clonotype with a few counts. This sequence may be a read error, since a much larger clone differs from it by one base. This sequence joins TRBV7-3 and TRBJ2-7, with 12 bases matching TRBD2. Germline V gene lookup returns CDR1 SGHTA and CDR2 FQGTGA. The CDR3 has 15 residues. V lost 5 bases to trimming and J lost 6 bases; unmatched junction nucleotides: 8. The CDR3 nucleotides are TGTGCCAGCAGCCCCCTAGCGGGAGGGCTTGGCGAGCAGTACTTC. Translating it yields CASSPLAGGLGEQYF.

This clonotype turned up a few times. The rearrangement uses TRBV29-1 and TRBJ1-2; D gene ambiguous. Trimming removed 1 base at V and 0 bases at J, with 24 bases between. The CDR3 spans 19 residues. Germline CDR1 SQVTM, CDR2 ANQGSEA. CDR3 sequence (DNA): TGCAGCGTTGAAGGTGGTTTATTTGGGTCTTGGACTACTAACTATGGCTACACCTTC. Translating it yields CSVEGGLFGSWTTNYGYTF.

The rearrangement uses TRBV20-1 and TRBJ2-1, with D uncertain. The CDR3 has 18 residues. In germline, CDR1 is DFQATT, CDR2 SNEGSKA (reference sequence). Trimming cost V 1 base and J 0 bases, with 19 bases left between them. CDR3 DNA: TGCAGTGCTAGAGGGTTAGACCCTTCAATCGGCTCCTACAATGAGCAGTTCTTC. Translated, it gives CSARGLDPSIGSYNEQFF.

This clonotype has ten or more counts. This sequence joins TRBV30 and TRBJ1-3; 8 nucleotides match TRBD1. The CDR3 covers 18 residues. Unmatched junction bases numbered 17, after V lost 3 bases and J lost 4 bases. Germline V gene lookup returns CDR1 GTSNPN and CDR2 SVGIG (reference sequence). CDR3 DNA: TGTGCCTGGAGCCTAGTTGGGACAGGATTGAGGTCAGGAAACACCATATATTTT. Protein: CAWSLVGTGLRSGNTIYF.

The chain employs TRBV20-1 and TRBJ1-4; D unclear. The CDR3 totals 14 residues. V lost 5 bases to trimming and J lost 11 bases, with 21 bases between them. CDR1 is DFQATT and CDR2 is SNEGSKA in the germline V gene (reference sequence). This CDR3 is CSAPREQLRTKLFF. The CDR3 DNA sequence: TGCAGTGCTCCCCGCGAGCAGTTGCGTACCAAACTGTTTTTT.

This clonotype appeared many times. The chain joins TRBV20-1 to TRBJ1-1, with 12 bases aligning to TRBD1. The CDR3 covers 14 residues. Germline V gene data show CDR1 as DFQATT and CDR2 as SNEGSKA (reference sequence). CDR3: CLPRGDRGLAEAFF. The CDR3 DNA sequence: TGCCTCCCGAGGGGGGACAGGGGGCTTGCTGAAGCTTTCTTT.

The genes are TRBV6-1 and TRBJ2-7, with 12 bases aligning to TRBD2. Unmatched junction bases numbered 8, after V lost 5 bases and J lost 6 bases. The germline CDR1 and CDR2 sequences are MNHNS and SASEGT. This CDR3 has 15 amino acids. CDR3 nucleotide sequence: TGTGCCAGCAGTCTGCTAGCGGGAGGGCCAATCGAGCAGTACTTC. Encoded protein: CASSLLAGGPIEQYF.

This clonotype was seen repeatedly, ten times or more. V gene TRBV27 combines with J gene TRBJ2-5; 13 bases map to TRBD2. Trimming cost V 4 bases and J 5 bases; bases outside gene matches: 4. The germline V gene has CDR1 MNHEY and CDR2 SMNVEV (reference sequence). CDR3 length: 15 amino acids. The CDR3, as DNA: TGTGCCAGCAGTTGGACTAGCGGGAGTTCGGAGACCCAGTACTTC. Translation gives CASSWTSGSSETQYF.

There are a few counts of this clonotype. J is TRBJ1-1 and V is TRBV18; 7 bases line up with TRBD1. V lost 4 bases to trimming and J lost 2 bases; unmatched junction nucleotides: 13. The CDR3 spans 17 residues. Looked up from germline, CDR1 is KGHSH and CDR2 is LQKENI. The CDR3 loop reads CASSLLPPGQDNTEAFF. The CDR3 DNA follows: TGTGCCAGCTCACTTCTACCCCCCGGACAGGACAACACTGAAGCTTTCTTT.

This sequence joins TRBV19 and TRBJ2-3; D possibly uses TRBD1 or TRBD2 (5 bases each). Germline assignment: CDR1 LNHDA and CDR2 SQIVND (reference sequence). V gave up 8 bases and J gave up 0 bases, with 12 bases separating them. The CDR3 extends over 14 amino acids. CDR3 DNA sequence: TGTGCCAGTGCCTTGTGGGGGAGCACAGATACGCAGTATTTT. Translated, it gives CASALWGSTDTQYF.

This clonotype was seen ten or more times. This rearrangement joins TRBV20-1 to TRBJ2-1, with 12 bases that match TRBD2. Germline assignment: CDR1 DFQATT and CDR2 SNEGSKA (reference sequence). Germline trimming cut 3 bases from V and 7 bases from J; bases unmatched to any gene: 7. The CDR3 has 15 residues. CDR3 residues: CSASPASGRVNEQFF. The DNA of the CDR3 is TGCAGTGCTAGCCCGGCTAGCGGGAGGGTTAATGAGCAGTTCTTC.

This clonotype has more than one count but fewer than ten. The rearrangement links TRBV19 to TRBJ2-7, with 9 bases aligning to TRBD2. Germline-derived CDR1 and CDR2 are LNHDA and SQIVND (reference sequence). After removal of 2 bases from V and 2 bases from J, the junction contained 4 bases not matched to a gene. The CDR3 contains 15 residues. CDR3 region: CASSISIAGAYEQYF. The CDR3 DNA is TGTGCCAGTAGTATATCTATAGCGGGAGCCTACGAGCAGTACTTC. Based on the CDR3 plus reference TRBV19 and TRBJ2-7, the full variable domain is DGGITQSPKYLFRKEGQNVTLSCEQNLNHDAMYWYRQDPGQGLRLIYYSQIVNDFQKGDIAEGYSVSREKKESFPLTVTSAQKNPTAFYLCASSISIAGAYEQYFGPGTRLTVT.